These T cell receptor beta chains were read from a single sample in a study of vaccination effects on CD4 cells after COVID-19. Data came from immunoSEQ multiplex PCR; TCRdb stores just in-frame clones and leaves some out. Of approximately 16,000 clones in the sample, around 75% were seen once. No cognate antigen is known for these TCRs. The sample consisted of CD4+ T cells from PBMCs cultured with HCoV-NL63 spike peptides, taken after COVID-19 vaccination. The receptors were gathered from a human donor who received a COVID-19 vaccine. Both conserved end residues are part of each CDR3. Each record gives: D gene, V gene, J gene, CDR3 length, clone size, CDR3 protein, CDR3 DNA. The D gene is left open where the match is weak. Clone size is stated in some rows and not others, as once, few, many or a class when expanded.

d_gene: TRBD2
v_gene: TRBV5-1
j_gene: TRBJ2-6
len: 17
abundance: NA
CDR3aa: CASSFQAGGSGANVLTF
CDR3nt: TGCGCCAGCAGCTTTCAAGCGGGAGGGTCTGGGGCCAACGTCCTGACTTTC

d_gene: NA
v_gene: TRBV7-9
j_gene: TRBJ2-1
len: 15
abundance: few
CDR3aa: CASSPRSGAHHEQFF
CDR3nt: TGTGCCAGCAGCCCCCGAAGCGGAGCCCACCATGAGCAGTTCTTC

d_gene: NA
v_gene: TRBV2
j_gene: TRBJ2-7
len: 12
abundance: NA
CDR3aa: CASGIWSGEQYF
CDR3nt: TGTGCCAGCGGAATCTGGTCCGGCGAGCAGTACTTC

d_gene: NA
v_gene: TRBV7-9
j_gene: TRBJ2-7
len: 14
abundance: NA
CDR3aa: CASSLGSPIYEQYF
CDR3nt: TGTGCCAGCAGCTTGGGTAGCCCCATCTACGAGCAGTACTTC

d_gene: TRBD1
v_gene: TRBV5-6
j_gene: TRBJ1-1
len: 14
abundance: NA
CDR3aa: CASSLLQGDTEAFF
CDR3nt: TGTGCCAGCAGCCTATTACAGGGGGACACTGAAGCTTTCTTT

d_gene: NA
v_gene: TRBV18
j_gene: TRBJ1-5
len: 13
abundance: NA
CDR3aa: CASSPGTNQPQHF
CDR3nt: TGTGCCAGCTCACCAGGTACTAATCAGCCCCAGCATTTT

d_gene: NA
v_gene: TRBV11-2
j_gene: TRBJ2-7
len: 14
abundance: NA
CDR3aa: CASSSHTAPYEQYF
CDR3nt: TGTGCCAGCAGCTCCCATACAGCCCCCTACGAGCAGTACTTC

d_gene: TRBD2
v_gene: TRBV5-1
j_gene: TRBJ2-5
len: 17
abundance: NA
CDR3aa: CASSLALAGGPQETQYF
CDR3nt: TGCGCCAGCAGCTTGGCCCTAGCGGGGGGCCCGCAAGAGACCCAGTACTTC

d_gene: NA
v_gene: TRBV2
j_gene: TRBJ2-7
len: 14
abundance: NA
CDR3aa: CASRGAGGGYEQYF
CDR3nt: TGTGCCAGCAGGGGAGCCGGAGGGGGCTACGAGCAGTACTTC

d_gene: NA
v_gene: TRBV12-2
j_gene: TRBJ1-1
len: 14
abundance: NA
CDR3aa: CASRPDGENTEAFF
CDR3nt: TGTGCAAGTCGCCCGGACGGCGAGAACACTGAAGCTTTCTTT

d_gene: NA
v_gene: TRBV7-9
j_gene: TRBJ1-2
len: 15
abundance: few
CDR3aa: CASSQTAGSLYGYTF
CDR3nt: TGTGCCAGCAGCCAAACGGCCGGTAGCCTTTACGGCTACACCTTC

d_gene: NA
v_gene: TRBV6-5
j_gene: TRBJ1-2
len: 13
abundance: few
CDR3aa: CASTPTGTYGYTF
CDR3nt: TGTGCCAGCACCCCGACGGGTACCTATGGCTACACCTTC

d_gene: NA
v_gene: TRBV3-1/TRBV3-2
j_gene: TRBJ1-1
len: 16
abundance: once
CDR3aa: CASSDRFGGLSPEAFF
CDR3nt: TGTGCCAGCAGCGACAGATTTGGGGGACTGAGCCCTGAAGCTTTCTTT